This T cell receptor beta chain derives from a study of a mutant IDH1 vaccine in newly diagnosed glioma. Study background: Vaccinations were initiated 4-6 weeks following radiotherapy alone, or were given together with temozolomide cycles.

Only in-frame clones appear in the TCRdb table, and some are missing; sequencing was by immunoSEQ multiplex PCR. The sample includes 70,000 or so clones, more than 75% of them seen just once. As for time point: week 35, safety follow-up. Each vaccine dose was 300 ug of mutant IDH1 20-mer peptide, with topical imiquimod. At weeks 1, 3, 5, 7, 11, 15, 19 and 23, patients received a vaccination, eight in all. In every donor, the tumor was a new WHO grade 3 or 4 IDH1-mutant, ATRX-lost astrocytoma. Germline-derived CDR1 and CDR2 are SGHTA and FQGNSA. Trimming took 5 bases from V and 2 from J; bases not matched to a gene: 7. The CDR3 has 16 residues. A single count supports this clone. No antigen is known for it.

The source was PBMCs, collected from a glioma patient whose treatment included an IDH1 peptide vaccine. The receptor comes from a young man with glioma. The chain employs TRBV7-2 and TRBJ2-1, with TRBD2 matching over 9 bases. The CDR3 is CASSLRGLAAYNEQFF. CDR3 DNA sequence: TGTGCCAGCAGCCTCCGGGGACTAGCTGCCTACAATGAGCAGTTCTTC.